What follows are 24 T cell receptor beta chains derived from one specimen sequenced in a study of type 1 regulatory T cells. For these TCRs, the target antigens are not known. In TCRdb, the reads were re-called with MiXCR into one record per CDR3 protein. Of about 68,000 distinct CDR3 sequences in the sample, 50% to 70% were seen once. The sequencing input was cultured T cells, either the whole culture or a sorted T cell fraction (not recorded which). Subset: Tr1-enriched cell product generated in vitro against host alloantigens. These TCRs come from a human donor in good health.

V and J are TRBV3-1 and TRBJ2-3; D remains unclear. This CDR3 spans 12 amino acids. Germline values: CDR1 LGHDT, CDR2 YNNKEL (reference sequence). Trimming stripped 1 base from V and 10 bases from J, with 9 bases between. The CDR3, as DNA: TGTGCCAGCAGCCAAGGCGCAAGTTCGCAGTATTTT. Amino acids: CASSQGASSQYF.

This chain joins TRBV5-1 and TRBJ2-1; 13 bases align to TRBD2. The V gene end was trimmed by 4 bases and the J gene end by 9 bases; junction bases not matched to a gene: 7. The CDR3 covers 15 residues. Germline assignment: CDR1 SGHRS and CDR2 YFSETQ. The CDR3 sequence: CASSHGLAGVVEQFF. The CDR3 DNA reads as TGCGCCAGCAGCCACGGACTAGCGGGAGTGGTTGAGCAGTTCTTC.

This clonotype was recorded at least ten times. The CDR3 sequence is CASSGLAGTTDTQYF. The DNA of the CDR3 is TGTGCCAGCAGTGGACTAGCGGGAACCACAGATACGCAGTATTTT. This chain links TRBV6-4 with TRBJ2-3; 11 bases fit TRBD2. CDR3 length equals 15 residues. Germline assignment: CDR1 MRHNA and CDR2 SNTAGT. Losses at the gene ends were 4 bases for V and 2 bases for J; bases not matched to a gene: 2.

The rearrangement joins TRBV20-1 to TRBJ1-1, with TRBD1 as a possible D gene (5 bases). Trimming left V 1 base short and J 7 bases short, with 7 bases between. The CDR3 runs 11 residues. Germline V gives CDR1 DFQATT, CDR2 SNEGSKA (reference sequence). In DNA form, the CDR3 reads TGCAGTGCTAGAGGGGGGGGTGAAGCTTTCTTT. This gives the protein CSARGGGEAFF.

A few counts support this clonotype. The CDR3, as DNA: TGTGCCAGCAAAAGGGGCGGTGAGCAGTTCTTC. Translated: CASKRGGEQFF. The V and J genes are TRBV6-1 and TRBJ2-1; tentatively, D is TRBD1 (5 bases). The CDR3 spans 11 residues. Germline V gene lookup returns CDR1 MNHNS and CDR2 SASEGT. Trimming cost V 7 bases and J 9 bases, with 10 bases left between them.

Details on this clonotype: This may arise from a read error, as a much more abundant clone is one base away. The rearrangement joins TRBV27 to TRBJ2-7; 8 bases are shared with TRBD2. The CDR3 is 15 amino acids. The junction had 9 bases not matched to a gene; V was cut back by 7 bases and J by 1 base. Looked up from germline, CDR1 is MNHEY and CDR2 is SMNVEV (reference sequence). This chain's CDR3 is CASNTLLAGSYEQYF. CDR3 nucleotide sequence: TGTGCCAGCAATACCCTCCTAGCGGGTTCCTACGAGCAGTACTTC.

The V gene is TRBV6-1, the J gene TRBJ1-1; D is unclear. Germline CDR1 and CDR2: MNHNS and SASEGT. The CDR3 spans 16 residues. Trimming took 7 bases from V and 7 from J, leaving 25 bases between them. DNA for the CDR3: TGTGCCAGCAAGGGCGGGTTGCTAAGGGAGCGGGGTGAAGCTTTCTTT. Encoded protein: CASKGGLLRERGEAFF.

The chain carries TRBV5-1 and TRBJ1-4; no definite D call. Trimming left V 5 bases short and J 0 bases short, with 11 bases between. This CDR3 has 15 residues. The germline CDR1 and CDR2 sequences are SGHRS and YFSETQ. The CDR3 DNA sequence: TGCGCCAGCAGTAGGCACCGGGCAACTAATGAAAAACTGTTTTTT. This encodes CASSRHRATNEKLFF.

This chain uses TRBV15 with TRBJ2-7; perhaps TRBD1 as D (6 bases). In germline, CDR1 is LNHNV, CDR2 YYDKDF (reference sequence). This CDR3 region has 12 residues. The V and J ends lost 9 bases and 7 bases respectively, with 16 bases between them. The CDR3 DNA reads TGTGCCACGGGGGCCAATCTTGGGGAGCAGTACTTC. Its protein is CATGANLGEQYF.

The chain has TRBV5-1 and TRBJ2-2; the D is unclear. This CDR3 spans 13 amino acids. Trimming stripped 1 base from V and 3 bases from J, with 4 bases between. Germline V gene sequence: CDR1 SGHRS, CDR2 YFSETQ. DNA of the CDR3: TGCGCCAGCAGCTTGATGGACACCGGGGAGCTGTTTTTT. It yields the protein CASSLMDTGELFF. The variable domain in full, completed from reference TRBV5-1 and TRBJ2-2, reads KAGVTQTPRYLIKTRGQQVTLSCSPISGHRSVSWYQQTPGQGLQFLFEYFSETQRNKGNFPGRFSGRQFSNSRSEMNVSTLELGDSALYLCASSLMDTGELFFGEGSRLTVL.

This clonotype occurred a few times. The CDR3 region is CASSSGDRVQETQYF. The CDR3 DNA reads TGTGCCAGCAGCTCCGGAGACAGGGTCCAAGAGACCCAGTACTTC. The chain carries TRBV11-1 and TRBJ2-5; 7 bases fit TRBD1. The length of the CDR3 is 15 residues. Germline CDR1 and CDR2: SGHAT and FQDESV (reference sequence). Losses at the gene ends were 4 bases for V and 1 base for J; bases not matched to a gene: 6.

Regarding this clonotype: The germline gene is not matched at one end of the junction; a read error may be the cause. The chain links TRBV11-2 to TRBJ2-7; 9 positions agree with TRBD1. The CDR3 has 14 residues. Germline CDR1 is SGHAT and CDR2 is FQNNGV. CDR3 residues: CASSFPGQGVEQYF. The CDR3 DNA reads TGTGCCAGCAGCTTTCCGGGACAGGGAGTCGAGCAGTATTTC. The whole variable domain, remainder taken from reference TRBV11-2 and TRBJ2-7, is EAGVAQSPRYKIIEKRQSVAFWCNPISGHATLYWYQQILGQGPKLLIQFQNNGVVDDSQLPKDRFSAERLKGVDSTLKIQPAKLEDSAVYLCASSFPGQGVEQYFGPGTRLTVT.

This chain joins TRBV5-1 and TRBJ1-3; a possible D gene is TRBD1 (6 bases). The CDR3 consists of 13 residues. The germline V gene encodes CDR1 SGHRS and CDR2 YFSETQ. V lost 3 bases and J 4 bases, leaving 8 bases between the germline ends. DNA for the CDR3: TGCGCCAGCAGCTCGGGGGCCGGAAACACCATATATTTT. Its protein is CASSSGAGNTIYF. Full variable domain (rest looked up from reference TRBV5-1 and TRBJ1-3): KAGVTQTPRYLIKTRGQQVTLSCSPISGHRSVSWYQQTPGQGLQFLFEYFSETQRNKGNFPGRFSGRQFSNSRSEMNVSTLELGDSALYLCASSSGAGNTIYFGEGSWLTVV.

The chain recombines TRBV5-4 with TRBJ2-7; TRBD1 or TRBD2 may be the D gene (7 bases each). In germline, CDR1 is SGHNT, CDR2 YYREEE (reference sequence). V lost 4 bases, J lost 5 bases, and 16 bases lay in between. The length of the CDR3 is 14 residues. The CDR3 DNA is TGTGCCAGCAGCGGCGGGAGCAGGGGGGACGAGCAGTACTTC. Translation: CASSGGSRGDEQYF.

The chain joins TRBV27 to TRBJ2-3; D may correspond to TRBD1 or TRBD2 (5 bases each). The CDR3 has 14 amino acids. Trimming took off 2 bases at V and 2 bases at J, with 8 bases between the two ends. The germline V gene has CDR1 MNHEY and CDR2 SMNVEV (reference sequence). CDR3 sequence: CASSLGTVTDTQYF. CDR3 sequence (DNA): TGTGCCAGCAGTTTAGGGACCGTCACAGATACGCAGTATTTT.

In its sample, this clonotype was seen a few times. V usage is TRBV15 and J usage is TRBJ2-5, with a weak D call TRBD2 (6 bases). The length of the CDR3 is 14 residues. Germline-derived CDR1 and CDR2 are LNHNV and YYDKDF (reference sequence). The V end lost 0 bases, the J end lost 5 bases, and 10 bases lay between the germline ends. CDR3 in amino acids: CATSRDTSRETQYF. The CDR3 DNA reads as TGTGCCACCAGCAGAGACACTAGCCGGGAGACCCAGTACTTC.

J is TRBJ2-2 and V is TRBV11-2, with D unresolved. This CDR3 has 14 amino acids. V was clipped by 2 bases and J by 8 bases, with 12 bases between them. The germline CDR1 and CDR2 sequences are SGHAT and FQNNGV. CDR3: CASSLRLVRGELFF. DNA for the CDR3: TGTGCCAGCAGCTTACGGCTAGTGAGAGGGGAGCTGTTTTTT.

The chain combines TRBV18 with TRBJ1-4; 11 bases are shared with TRBD1. Germline-derived CDR1 and CDR2 are KGHSH and LQKENI. This CDR3 has 16 residues. V shed 2 bases, J shed 11 bases, and the junction held 10 bases outside the gene matches. The CDR3 here is CASSPNLGQGEYKLFF. CDR3 coding DNA: TGTGCCAGCTCACCAAATCTGGGACAGGGGGAATACAAACTGTTTTTT.

This chain connects TRBV14 to TRBJ2-1; D unresolved. The germline V and J ends were trimmed by 3 bases and 1 base, with 7 bases remaining between them. Germline lookup yields CDR1 SGHDN and CDR2 FVKESK. The CDR3 is 14 residues long. This CDR3 reads CASSHFYSYNEQFF. The CDR3 DNA reads as TGTGCCAGCAGCCATTTTTATTCCTACAATGAGCAGTTCTTC.

This clonotype was observed a few times. The genes are TRBV19 and TRBJ2-2; 7 positions agree with TRBD1. This CDR3 is built from 16 residues. With V trimmed by 6 bases and J by 2 bases, 9 bases remained unmatched. CDR1 LNHDA and CDR2 SQIVND come from the germline V gene (reference sequence). CDR3 protein: CASRVASGGNTGELFF. The CDR3 nucleotides are TGTGCCAGTAGAGTCGCGTCAGGGGGTAACACCGGGGAGCTGTTTTTT. The full variable domain, its missing parts supplied by reference TRBV19 and TRBJ2-2, is DGGITQSPKYLFRKEGQNVTLSCEQNLNHDAMYWYRQDPGQGLRLIYYSQIVNDFQKGDIAEGYSVSREKKESFPLTVTSAQKNPTAFYLCASRVASGGNTGELFFGEGSRLTVL.

The chain uses TRBV20-1 and TRBJ2-1; 10 bases map to TRBD2. The CDR3 runs 15 residues. The germline gives CDR1 DFQATT, CDR2 SNEGSKA (reference sequence). The ends lost 3 bases at V and 8 bases at J; junction bases unmatched: 10. CDR3 loop: CSASPGASGRHEQFF. The CDR3 nucleotides are TGCAGTGCTAGCCCAGGGGCTAGCGGGAGACATGAGCAGTTCTTC.

J is TRBJ2-7 and V is TRBV30; a weak D match, TRBD2 (6 bases). Trimming took 3 bases from V and 4 from J, leaving 16 bases between them. The CDR3 is 14 amino acids. The germline V gene encodes CDR1 GTSNPN and CDR2 SVGIG (reference sequence). The CDR3: CAWRRLAGTYEQYF. DNA of the CDR3: TGTGCCTGGAGAAGATTGGCGGGGACTTACGAGCAGTACTTC.

This chain joins TRBV27 and TRBJ2-7; possible D gene TRBD1, 5 bases. Per the germline V gene, CDR1 is MNHEY and CDR2 is SMNVEV (reference sequence). The V end was cut by 3 bases, the J end by 7 bases, with 10 bases between. The CDR3 spans 12 residues. Here the CDR3 DNA reads TGTGCCAGCAGTTTTCAGGGTCGGGAGCAGTACTTC. It codes for CASSFQGREQYF.

The V gene is TRBV20-1, the J gene TRBJ1-2; no definite D call. CDR1 is DFQATT and CDR2 is SNEGSKA in the germline V gene (reference sequence). The CDR3 is made up of 11 amino acids. The germline V and J ends were trimmed by 0 bases and 7 bases, with 6 bases remaining between them. This CDR3 reads CSARERVGYTF. CDR3 bases: TGCAGTGCTAGAGAGAGGGTTGGCTACACCTTC.